This T cell receptor (beta chain) comes out of a study of OX40 agonist ivuxolimab in advanced cancers. Study background: Every 2 weeks, patients got intravenous ivuxolimab at one of six dose levels (0.01-10 mg/kg).

The sampling schedule covered blood at baseline, cycle 4 day 1, and cycle 7 day 1. The CDR3 loop spans 14 amino acids. TCRdb keeps only in-frame clones here, not all; method: immunoSEQ multiplex PCR. The sample includes 50,000 to 60,000 clones, around 79% of them seen just once. This receptor was taken from an adult with an advanced solid tumor such as melanoma, head and neck, liver or kidney cancer. Sequenced here: CD4+ or CD8+ T cells sorted from blood, sampled in a trial of the OX40 agonist ivuxolimab. V gene TRBV21-1 combines with J gene TRBJ2-7; TRBD1, the D gene given by the table, was not confirmed from the DNA. TRBV21-1 is a pseudogene. CDR3 bases: TGTGCCAGCAGGAGGACAGCTTCTTCCTACGAGCAGTACTTC. This gives the protein CASRRTASSYEQYF.